The 17 T cell receptor beta chains below come from one sample, sequenced in a study of OX40 agonist ivuxolimab in advanced cancers. Libraries were prepared by immunoSEQ multiplex PCR; TCRdb keeps only in-frame clonotypes and omits some of them. The sample holds 90,000 to 100,000 clones; 75% to 90% are singletons and the top ten take 0.33%. The input for sequencing was CD4+ or CD8+ T cells sorted from blood, taken in a trial of the OX40 agonist ivuxolimab. All receptors come from an adult with an advanced solid tumor such as melanoma, head and neck, liver or kidney cancer.

The gene calls are TRBV7-9 and TRBJ1-4; D is undetermined. Trimming cost V 5 bases and J 4 bases, with 8 bases left between them. Germline CDR1 is SEHNR and CDR2 is FQNEAQ (reference sequence). The CDR3 is 13 amino acids. The DNA for the CDR3 is TGTGCCAGCAGCGCACGGAGTAATGAAAAACTGTTTTTT. Protein product: CASSARSNEKLFF.

The chain uses TRBV11-2 and TRBJ2-7, with D perhaps TRBD1 (5 bases). Germline CDR1 and CDR2: SGHAT and FQNNGV. V lost 5 bases and J 2 bases, leaving 16 bases between the germline ends. CDR3 length equals 15 residues. The CDR3 protein is CASSPGLAAAYEQYF. CDR3 nucleotide sequence: TGTGCCAGCAGCCCAGGGTTGGCCGCCGCCTACGAGCAGTACTTC.

This clone was recorded only once. The rearrangement links TRBV5-1 to TRBJ2-3; 8 positions agree with TRBD2. Unmatched junction bases numbered 9, after V lost 6 bases and J lost 6 bases. Germline V CDR1 and CDR2: SGHRS, YFSETQ. This CDR3 is 14 amino acids long. CDR3 in DNA: TGCGCCAGCACCTTAGCGGGACCCAAGGATACGCAGTATTTT. Residues: CASTLAGPKDTQYF.

The chain has TRBV7-2 and TRBJ1-1; D remains unclear. Trimming left V 6 bases short and J 0 bases short, with 8 bases between. This CDR3 has 13 amino acids. Germline-derived CDR1 and CDR2 are SGHTA and FQGNSA. CDR3 sequence: CASRTEMNTEAFF. The CDR3, as DNA: TGTGCCAGCAGGACCGAGATGAACACTGAAGCTTTCTTT.

This clone was counted between two and nine times. The chain combines TRBV4-2 with TRBJ2-7; 8 bases fit TRBD2. The CDR3 runs 16 residues. V dropped 0 bases and J dropped 3; count of bases not matched to a gene: 7. In germline, CDR1 is LGHNA, CDR2 YNFKEQ. The CDR3 protein is CASSQDPTSASYEQYF. The CDR3 region has the DNA TGTGCCAGCAGCCAAGATCCGACTAGCGCGAGCTACGAGCAGTACTTC.

CDR3 bases: TGTGCCAGCAGCGTAGAGACAGGGAGGTCCGGGGAGCTGTTTTTT. Its protein product is CASSVETGRSGELFF. The chain has TRBV9 and TRBJ2-2; D is perhaps TRBD1 (7 bases). This CDR3 contains 15 residues. Germline CDR1 SGDLS, CDR2 YYNGEE. V gave up 0 bases and J gave up 6 bases, with 12 bases separating them.

The CDR3 bases are TGTGCCAGCAGTGACTCTAGCGGGGGGGCCAATGAGCAGTTCTTC. It translates to CASSDSSGGANEQFF. The V gene is TRBV6-4, the J gene TRBJ2-1; 11 bases agree with TRBD2. Germline-derived CDR1 and CDR2 are MRHNA and SNTAGT. The V and J ends lost 0 bases and 6 bases, in that order; junction bases with no gene match: 1. This CDR3 is built from 15 residues.

CDR3 DNA: TGTGCCTGGAGTGTTTCAGGGGAACTTTATGAAAAACTGTTTTTT. It specifies CAWSVSGELYEKLFF. The rearrangement uses TRBV30 and TRBJ1-4; D perhaps matches TRBD1 (6 bases). The CDR3 has 15 residues. Trimming removed 0 bases from V and 6 bases from J, with 14 bases in between. Germline assignment: CDR1 GTSNPN and CDR2 SVGIG (reference sequence).

The chain is built from TRBV15 and TRBJ2-1, with D perhaps TRBD1 (6 bases). The germline V gene has CDR1 LNHNV and CDR2 YYDKDF (reference sequence). The CDR3 spans 14 residues. Trimming left V 5 bases short and J 10 bases short, with 18 bases between. Written as DNA, the CDR3 is TGTGCCACCAGCGACCACTCGGACAGATGGGAGCAGTTCTTC. This translates into CATSDHSDRWEQFF.

The gene calls are TRBV5-1 and TRBJ2-5; 8 positions agree with TRBD1. The CDR3 covers 16 residues. Germline CDR1 and CDR2: SGHRS and YFSETQ. The V and J ends lost 7 bases and 2 bases, in that order; junction bases with no gene match: 13. This CDR3 is CASYKGDRTIQETQYF. CDR3 bases: TGCGCCAGCTACAAGGGGGACAGGACGATTCAAGAGACCCAGTACTTC.

The chain links TRBV7-3 to TRBJ2-5; D gene ambiguous. In germline, CDR1 is SGHTA, CDR2 FQGTGA. This CDR3 has 13 amino acids. Trimming took 2 bases from V and 1 from J, leaving 5 bases between them. The DNA for the CDR3 is TGTGCCAGCAGCTTAGCGGTCCAAGAGACCCAGTACTTC. Translating gives CASSLAVQETQYF. Filled out from reference TRBV7-3 and TRBJ2-5, the complete variable domain reads GAGVSQTPSNKVTEKGKYVELRCDPISGHTALYWYRQSLGQGPEFLIYFQGTGAADDSGLPNDRFFAVRPEGSVSTLKIQRTERGDSAVYLCASSLAVQETQYFGPGTRLLVL.

The chain employs TRBV4-3 and TRBJ2-4, with D possibly matching TRBD1 (5 bases). V was shortened by 0 bases and J by 1 base, with 10 bases between the two germline ends. The germline CDR1 and CDR2 sequences are LGHNA and YSLEER. The CDR3 consists of 16 residues. The CDR3 bases are TGCGCCAGCAGCCAAGAAGGTGGGGCTGCCAAAAACATTCAGTACTTC. Amino acid sequence: CASSQEGGAAKNIQYF.

This clone appeared a single time. The CDR3 region is CASSAHGEQYF. The CDR3 DNA sequence: TGTGCCAGCAGCGCACATGGGGAGCAGTACTTC. The chain employs TRBV9 and TRBJ2-7, with no clear D. The CDR3 runs to 11 residues. Trimming took 3 bases from V and 7 from J, leaving 8 bases between them. Germline V gene sequence: CDR1 SGDLS, CDR2 YYNGEE.

J is TRBJ1-4 and V is TRBV7-2; the D is unclear. V lost 2 bases and J lost 5, with 15 bases in between. The V gene's germline CDR1 is SGHTA and CDR2 FQGNSA. This CDR3 is 16 amino acids long. CDR3 sequence: CASSLMSRGLNEKLFF. The CDR3 bases are TGTGCCAGCAGCTTAATGTCACGGGGTTTGAATGAAAAACTGTTTTTT.

The gene calls are TRBV27 and TRBJ2-5; 7 bases map to TRBD2. V lost 2 bases, J lost 3 bases, and 6 bases stayed unmatched. Per germline, CDR1 MNHEY and CDR2 SMNVEV (reference sequence). This CDR3 comprises 15 residues. The CDR3 DNA reads as TGTGCCAGCAGTTTAGGGGCGGGAGAGGAAGAGACCCAGTACTTC. This encodes CASSLGAGEEETQYF.

V and J are TRBV7-9 and TRBJ2-3, with 7 bases fitting TRBD2. CDR1 and CDR2 from the germline V gene are SEHNR and FQNEAQ (reference sequence). V gave up 0 bases and J gave up 2 bases; unmatched junction bases: 5. This CDR3 spans 16 amino acids. The DNA of the CDR3 is TGTGCCAGCAGCTTAGCGGAGCGGGATCACACAGATACGCAGTATTTT. Its translation is CASSLAERDHTDTQYF.

This clone has just a few counts. This chain uses TRBV10-2 with TRBJ1-3; TRBD1 is a possible D gene (5 bases). Trimming took 5 bases from V and 3 from J, leaving 11 bases between them. Germline V CDR1 and CDR2: WSHSY, SAAADI. The CDR3 spans 14 residues. In DNA, the CDR3 is TGCGCCAGCAGTAGGGGCCTGGATGGAAACACCATATATTTT. Its translation is CASSRGLDGNTIYF.